The source of this T cell receptor beta chain is a study of metastatic and nonmetastatic thyroid tumors. This clone came up many times. Germline CDR1 SGDLS, CDR2 YYNGEE. J gave up 7 bases and V 0 bases, and 7 bases lay outside the gene matches. There are 15 residues in the CDR3. TCRdb recomputed clones from the PCR reads via MiXCR. The data show about 53,000 clones, with 20% seen just once and 3.5% to 5% held by the top ten. Among the patients, none had received any treatment before thyroid surgery. The rearrangement uses TRBV9 and TRBJ2-3, with TRBD1 matching over 8 bases. This receptor was identified in a female donor with papillary thyroid cancer or a benign thyroid nodule (not recorded which). Some clones in this sample may be carry-over from other donors' samples. Source material: blood. This CDR3 is CASSVEQGATHTQYF. The CDR3 bases are TGTGCCAGCAGCGTAGAGCAGGGGGCAACTCATACGCAGTATTTT.